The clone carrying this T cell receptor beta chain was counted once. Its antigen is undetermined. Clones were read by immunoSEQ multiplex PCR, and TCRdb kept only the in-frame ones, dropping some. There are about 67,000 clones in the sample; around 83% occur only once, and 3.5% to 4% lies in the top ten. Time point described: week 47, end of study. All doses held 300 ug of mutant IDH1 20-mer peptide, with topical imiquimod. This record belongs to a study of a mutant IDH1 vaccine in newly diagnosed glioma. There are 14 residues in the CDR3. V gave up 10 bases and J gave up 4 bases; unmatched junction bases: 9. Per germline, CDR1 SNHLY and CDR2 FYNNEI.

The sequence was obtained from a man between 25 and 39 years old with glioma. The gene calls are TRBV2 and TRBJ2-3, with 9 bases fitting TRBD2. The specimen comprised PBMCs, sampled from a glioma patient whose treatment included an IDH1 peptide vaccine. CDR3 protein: CATRISSGADTQYF. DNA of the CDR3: TGTGCCACCCGAATTTCTAGCGGGGCAGATACGCAGTATTTT.